This TCR beta chain was obtained from a study of blood T cell repertoires in COVID-19. Study information: PBMCs, B-cell-depleted T cells, or T cells provided the cDNA or gDNA that made up the material.

Clones were sequenced by immunoSEQ multiplex PCR, and TCRdb holds only the in-frame ones, with some missing. The sample lists 200,000 to 250,000 clones; around 88% were seen once. CDR1 and CDR2 from the germline V gene are WNHNN and SYGVQD (reference sequence). V lost 3 bases and J 2 bases, leaving 6 bases between the germline ends. The CDR3 is made up of 13 amino acids. The material sequenced was peripheral blood. The genes are TRBV10-1 and TRBJ2-3, with D maybe TRBD2 (5 bases). This receptor was identified in a woman aged 30 to 39 who had recovered from COVID-19. The chain's CDR3 is CASSDGNTDTQYF. CDR3 nucleotide sequence: TGCGCCAGCAGTGACGGGAACACAGATACGCAGTATTTT.